This T cell receptor (beta chain) came from a study of blood T cell repertoires in COVID-19 (dated by TCRdb to 2020 to 2022). As for the study more broadly: Samples covering the acute and convalescent phases of COVID-19 were provided by collaborators in the United States, Italy and Spain. The sample metadata nearly always contained a de-identified subject ID, COVID-19 status, age in years and sex. The samples were drawn from the first 160 participants of the ongoing ImmuneRACE study and from 950 to 1,500 subjects provided by 6 global collaborators. Where HLA class I and class II types were available, the types were taken from metadata supplied by the sample provider, not from assay-based typing. The repertoires were released in a freely available public database intended as a resource for research on the immune response to SARS-CoV-2. The material from the prospective study consisted of cDNA or gDNA derived from T cells, B-cell-depleted T cells, or PBMCs. Deeply sampled blood TCRbeta repertoires from subjects exposed to, actively infected with, or recovered from COVID-19 were included in the dataset. Broader findings and caveats from the paper: The amount of clinical and demographic metadata varied by source and participant and was provided uncurated.

TCRbeta CDR3 regions were amplified from genomic DNA by means of the immunoSEQ Assay, a bias-controlled multiplex PCR. The study's own analysis went as follows. Nucleated cell counts per sample were estimated from amplification of reference gene primers within the assay. Sequence reads were collapsed and filtered to measure the absolute abundance of every unique TCRbeta CDR3 rearrangement. For each sample, productive Simpson clonality was calculated as the square root of Simpson's diversity index across productive rearrangements. In its TCRdb copy, this immuneACCESS table keeps in-frame sequences only and misses some clones. Where compared with another copy, unresolved V genes explain less than half of these, and the others have no known cause. V and J calls and clone size are given by that table; D and trimming were obtained from the DNA. For this sample the table gives around 250,000 clones, of which 82% were detected only once. Approximately 3.2% of the sample is held by the ten biggest clonotypes.

Collaborating institutions collected whole blood in K2EDTA tubes following their own protocols. Collaborator samples were shipped for TCRbeta analysis as frozen whole blood, isolated PBMCs, or DNA extracted from either sample type. Points on this clone: Its antigen is currently not known. No qualities accompany the bases; no much larger clone lies one base away. The same CDR3 arises from other DNA sequences in this sample as well.

Input material: peripheral blood. The receptor's source is a woman under 30 with acute or convalescent COVID-19.

The CDR3 amino acid sequence is: CASSQGQGGNYGYTF. The bases read TGTGCCAGCAGCCAAGGGCAGGGAGGTAACTATGGCTACACCTTC. Recombination joined TRBV3-1 (or the pseudogene TRBV3-2) with TRBJ1-2, with TRBD1 tentatively as D gene (5 bases match). The CDR3 holds 15 amino acids from the cysteine to the phenylalanine. Only the CDR3 DNA is retained, 45 bases long and in frame from the first base. The germline V gene (reference sequence) provides CDR1 LGHDT and CDR2 YNNKEL. V loses 1 base, J loses 1 base, and the germline ends lie 10 bases apart.